The sequence of this TCR beta chain was determined in a study of cytomegalovirus exposure and HLA in healthy donors. Use of 60 Vbeta and 13 Jbeta primers characterized the PCR. Only in-frame clones appear in the TCRdb table, and some are missing; sequencing was by immunoSEQ multiplex PCR. The sample lists 270,000 or so clones; 80% to 95% were seen once. On this clone itself: As yet, its antigen is unknown.

Notes on the study in general: According to a later analysis, most TCR beta chains associated with CMV appeared HLA-restricted. A missense variant in DCLRE1C was later tied to TCR beta V- and J-gene trimming.

The CDR3 is 19 amino acids. The chain combines TRBV21-1 with TRBJ1-3; the table's D call, TRBD1, was not checked against the DNA. TRBV21-1 has pseudogene status. The sequenced material came from PBMCs. The receptor was isolated from a girl aged 2 to 10 in good health and CMV-seronegative. The CDR3 protein is CASSKGGPGGIFSGNTIYF. In nucleotides, the CDR3 is TGTGCCAGCAGCAAAGGGGGGCCGGGCGGAATATTTTCAGGAAACACCATATATTTT.